These T cell receptor beta chains were read from a single sample in a study of T cell responses to AZD1222 COVID-19 vaccine. The table came from immunoSEQ multiplex PCR; TCRdb's copy has only in-frame clones and leaves some out. The table includes about 110,000 clones, 86% detected once. Specimen: peripheral blood, collected on day 0 of AZD1222 vaccination. Source of these receptors: an adult in good health. CDR3s leave out the opening cysteine and the closing phenylalanine or tryptophan. Each record gives: V gene, CDR3 length, CDR3 protein.

v_gene: TRBV25-1; len: 11; CDR3aa: ASSPRGRETQY
v_gene: TRBV12-3/TRBV12-4; len: 9; CDR3aa: ASSNTGELF
v_gene: TRBV10-1; len: 10; CDR3aa: ASIPVSNEQF
v_gene: TRBV28; len: 11; CDR3aa: ASKPGQDYEQY
v_gene: TRBV13; len: 10; CDR3aa: ASSFEYTEAF
v_gene: TRBV4-1; len: 12; CDR3aa: ASSDGGAAGELF
v_gene: TRBV5-1; len: 14; CDR3aa: ASPTDGGLIRDEQF
v_gene: TRBV5-8; len: 10; CDR3aa: ASSARGNEQF
v_gene: TRBV7-3; len: 13; CDR3aa: ASSLMGTGGYEQY
v_gene: TRBV19; len: 13; CDR3aa: ATSPRLAGAQPQH
v_gene: TRBV5-6; len: 11; CDR3aa: ASRPGANSPLH
v_gene: TRBV7-9; len: 11; CDR3aa: ASSLVRNTEAF
v_gene: TRBV27; len: 14; CDR3aa: ASSYRGAGGDTEAF
v_gene: TRBV4-2; len: 14; CDR3aa: ASSPGTSGSLDEQF
v_gene: TRBV6-5; len: 13; CDR3aa: ASSFSGQGSYEQY
v_gene: TRBV15; len: 13; CDR3aa: ATSRDGNTGNTIY
v_gene: TRBV29-1; len: 11; CDR3aa: SVERSYGEKLF
v_gene: TRBV9; len: 14; CDR3aa: ASSATLGGYSYEQY
v_gene: TRBV5-6; len: 13; CDR3aa: ASSQSLQHSYEQY
v_gene: TRBV7-2; len: 10; CDR3aa: ASSSPGTKAF
v_gene: TRBV9; len: 13; CDR3aa: ASTHRGLYGDTQY
v_gene: TRBV29-1; len: 17; CDR3aa: SVGGRLRQGRISNQPQH
v_gene: TRBV4-2; len: 14; CDR3aa: ASSQEVGPNTGELF
v_gene: TRBV5-1; len: 13; CDR3aa: ASSLQGQPWDEQF
v_gene: TRBV12-5; len: 11; CDR3aa: ASGLSTNYGYT
v_gene: TRBV9; len: 13; CDR3aa: ASSVWGAHQETQY
v_gene: TRBV30; len: 11; CDR3aa: AWSVGDGVTQY
v_gene: TRBV14; len: 12; CDR3aa: ASSRRAQATEAF
v_gene: TRBV7-9; len: 13; CDR3aa: ASSTRTGDNEKLF